The rows below give T cell receptor beta chains drawn from one sample of a study of vaccination effects on CD4 cells after COVID-19. Antigens of these TCRs are unknown. Data came from immunoSEQ multiplex PCR; TCRdb stores just in-frame clones and leaves some out. Of over 50,000 clones in the sample, roughly 80% were seen once. The sample was CD4+ T cells from PBMCs cultured with HCoV-229E spike peptides, taken before COVID-19 vaccination. These receptors all come from a human donor who received a COVID-19 vaccine. Each CDR3 is given with its conserved first and last residue. A D gene is named only where the DNA matches it firmly. Clone size is shown for a subset of rows, as once, few, many or a class of expanded clone.

j_gene	abundance	v_gene	d_gene	CDR3aa	CDR3nt
TRBJ2-2	.	TRBV6-5	TRBD1	CASSPGTGIAGELFF	TGTGCCAGCAGTCCCGGGACAGGGATCGCCGGGGAGCTGTTTTTT
TRBJ1-5	.	TRBV2	.	CASSEVEGNQPQHF	TGTGCCAGCAGTGAAGTGGAAGGAAATCAGCCCCAGCATTTT
TRBJ2-1	few	TRBV3-1/TRBV3-2	.	CASSESRPPSYNEQFF	TGTGCCAGCAGCGAATCGAGACCTCCCTCCTACAATGAGCAGTTCTTC
TRBJ1-2	few	TRBV9	.	CASSWGRTDGYTF	TGTGCCAGCAGCTGGGGTAGGACAGATGGCTACACCTTC
TRBJ2-2	once	TRBV18	TRBD2	CASSPTSGGTANTGELFF	TGTGCCAGCTCACCGACTAGCGGGGGGACCGCGAACACCGGGGAGCTGTTTTTT
TRBJ1-5	once	TRBV7-3	.	CASSPSPGGPQHF	TGTGCCAGCAGCCCTTCGCCCGGGGGGCCCCAGCATTTT
TRBJ2-2	.	TRBV7-9	TRBD2	CASSYGTSWTGELFF	TGTGCCAGCAGCTACGGGACTAGCTGGACCGGGGAGCTGTTTTTT
TRBJ1-6	.	TRBV21-1	.	CASRRSYNSPLHF	TGTGCCAGCAGGAGGTCCTATAATTCACCCCTCCACTTT
TRBJ1-4	.	TRBV29-1	.	CSVGGQPNEKLFF	TGCAGCGTTGGAGGACAGCCTAATGAAAAACTGTTTTTT
TRBJ1-6	few	TRBV6-5	.	CASSYGSQGRSPLHF	TGTGCCAGCAGTTACGGGTCACAGGGACGCTCACCCCTCCACTTT
TRBJ2-2	.	TRBV6-1	.	CASSEWTLNTGELFF	TGTGCCAGCAGTGAATGGACCCTTAACACCGGGGAGCTGTTTTTT
TRBJ1-5	few	TRBV21-1	.	CASSKAGEPQHF	TGTGCCAGCAGCAAAGCTGGGGAGCCCCAGCATTTT
TRBJ1-5	.	TRBV19	.	CASSTPSGRGGQPQHF	TGTGCCAGTAGTACTCCTTCGGGACGGGGTGGTCAGCCCCAGCATTTT
TRBJ1-4	once	TRBV19	.	CASRNTGITNEKLFF	TGTGCCAGTAGGAACACAGGAATTACTAATGAAAAACTGTTTTTT
TRBJ2-5	.	TRBV5-8	.	CASSRTVGVSQETQYF	TGTGCCAGCAGTAGAACGGTCGGAGTCAGCCAAGAGACCCAGTACTTC
TRBJ2-5	.	TRBV30	TRBD1	CAWGTGIQTQYF	TGTGCCTGGGGGACAGGGATACAGACCCAGTACTTC
TRBJ2-3	.	TRBV5-1	.	CASSLKRGTTDTQYF	TGCGCCAGCAGCTTGAAGAGAGGAACCACAGATACGCAGTATTTT
TRBJ2-3	.	TRBV5-1	TRBD2	CASSSGTSGYTDTQYF	TGCGCCAGCAGCTCTGGGACTAGCGGATACACAGATACGCAGTATTTT
TRBJ2-5	once	TRBV7-3	.	CASSLRGGETQYF	TGTGCCAGCAGCCTAAGGGGTGGAGAGACCCAGTACTTC
TRBJ2-5	.	TRBV12-5	TRBD2	CASGWGGEETQYF	TGTGCTAGTGGTTGGGGGGGGGAAGAGACCCAGTACTTC
TRBJ2-3	.	TRBV7-3	.	CASSLQGEGTDTQYF	TGTGCCAGCAGCCTACAGGGGGAGGGTACAGATACGCAGTATTTT
TRBJ1-4	.	TRBV19	.	CASSLLEGEKGEKLFF	TGTGCCAGTAGTCTGCTGGAGGGAGAGAAGGGTGAAAAACTGTTTTTT
TRBJ2-1	few	TRBV27	TRBD2	CASSLRTSGYNEQFF	TGTGCCAGCAGTTTAAGAACTAGCGGCTACAATGAGCAGTTCTTC
TRBJ1-6	few	TRBV7-2	.	CASSPALWARSPLHF	TGTGCCAGCAGCCCTGCGTTGTGGGCCAGGTCACCCCTCCACTTT
TRBJ2-2	.	TRBV6-5	.	CASRTTFTGELFF	TGTGCCAGCAGGACCACGTTCACCGGGGAGCTGTTTTTT
TRBJ1-4	.	TRBV5-5	.	CASSPAWNNEKLFF	TGTGCCAGCAGCCCCGCTTGGAATAATGAAAAACTGTTTTTT
TRBJ1-5	few	TRBV29-1	TRBD1	CSATTGIYQPQHF	TGCAGCGCAACGACAGGGATCTATCAGCCCCAGCATTTT
TRBJ2-4	.	TRBV10-3	TRBD2	CAISITSGGANNIQYF	TGTGCCATCAGTATTACCAGCGGGGGGGCGAATAACATTCAGTACTTC
TRBJ2-3	few	TRBV27	.	CASSLRRGSTDTQYF	TGTGCCAGCAGTTTACGTCGTGGGAGCACAGATACGCAGTATTTT
TRBJ2-3	few	TRBV30	.	CAWSRDSTDTQYF	TGTGCCTGGAGCCGGGACAGCACAGATACGCAGTATTTT
TRBJ1-1	.	TRBV6-5	.	CASRRSQQNTEAFF	TGTGCCAGTCGACGGTCCCAACAGAACACTGAAGCTTTCTTT
TRBJ2-3	.	TRBV24-1	.	CATRGTTGTDTQYF	TGTGCCACCAGGGGTACTACGGGCACAGATACGCAGTATTTT
TRBJ2-2	.	TRBV6-5	.	CASSQDRNTGELFF	TGTGCCAGCAGTCAGGACAGAAACACCGGGGAGCTGTTTTTT
TRBJ1-2	.	TRBV27	.	CASSPYGGVNYGYTF	TGTGCCAGCAGTCCGTACGGGGGAGTTAACTATGGCTACACCTTC
TRBJ1-3	.	TRBV19	.	CASSWLSGNTIYF	TGTGCCAGTAGTTGGCTCTCTGGAAACACCATATATTTT
TRBJ1-2	.	TRBV7-9	.	CASSLITFGYTF	TGTGCCAGCAGCTTAATCACTTTTGGCTACACCTTC
TRBJ1-4	.	TRBV5-1	.	CASSVDGGFGEKLFF	TGCGCCAGCAGCGTGGACGGTGGCTTTGGTGAAAAACTGTTTTTT
TRBJ1-1	.	TRBV12-3/TRBV12-4	.	CASSRTRNTEAFF	TGTGCCAGCAGCCGGACACGTAACACTGAAGCTTTCTTT
TRBJ1-5	.	TRBV30	TRBD1	CAWSADRGQPQHF	TGTGCCTGGAGCGCGGACAGGGGCCAGCCCCAGCATTTT
TRBJ2-4	.	TRBV30	.	CAWSRGLVQYF	TGTGCCTGGAGCCGCGGCCTCGTTCAGTACTTC
TRBJ1-6	.	TRBV7-8	TRBD1	CASSTTGFNSPLHF	TGTGCCAGCAGCACGACAGGGTTTAATTCACCCCTCCACTTT
TRBJ2-2	.	TRBV7-2	.	CASSLASQNTGELFF	TGTGCCAGCAGCTTAGCCTCCCAGAACACCGGGGAGCTGTTTTTT
TRBJ2-3	.	TRBV5-1	TRBD1	CASSRDRGPWGTQYF	TGCGCCAGCAGTCGTGACAGGGGGCCATGGGGTACGCAGTATTTT
TRBJ2-5	.	TRBV5-1	.	CASSAEGSETQYF	TGCGCCAGCAGCGCCGAGGGGTCAGAGACCCAGTACTTC
TRBJ1-4	.	TRBV5-8	TRBD1	CASSLGTGATNEKLFF	TGTGCCAGCAGCCTCGGGACAGGCGCAACTAATGAAAAACTGTTTTTT
TRBJ1-2	.	TRBV20-1	.	CRPGNYGYTF	TGCAGGCCGGGGAACTATGGCTACACCTTC
TRBJ1-1	.	TRBV30	.	CALSGEGVNTEAFF	TGTGCCCTGAGCGGCGAGGGGGTGAACACTGAAGCTTTCTTT
TRBJ2-2	.	TRBV19	.	CASSIVGHSNTGELFF	TGTGCCAGTAGTATAGTCGGACACTCAAACACCGGGGAGCTGTTTTTT
TRBJ1-2	.	TRBV14	.	CASSQVTVPYGYTF	TGTGCCAGCAGCCAAGTGACGGTCCCCTATGGCTACACCTTC
TRBJ2-3	.	TRBV7-3	TRBD2	CASSPEGGGRPPQYF	TGTGCCAGCAGCCCGGAGGGCGGGGGGCGTCCTCCGCAGTATTTT
TRBJ2-5	.	TRBV11-2	.	CASSQGNQETQYF	TGTGCCAGCAGCCAGGGTAACCAAGAGACCCAGTACTTC
TRBJ1-5	few	TRBV3-1/TRBV3-2	.	CASSSQGRNQPQHF	TGTGCCAGCAGCAGTCAGGGGCGGAATCAGCCCCAGCATTTT
TRBJ2-3	.	TRBV10-1	TRBD2	CASTSGGAGTDTQYF	TGCGCCAGCACCAGCGGGGGGGCTGGCACAGATACGCAGTATTTT